Below are 27 T cell receptor beta chains sequenced from a single sample in a study of cytomegalovirus exposure and HLA in healthy donors. PCR was performed using 60 Vbeta and 13 Jbeta primers. Generated by immunoSEQ multiplex PCR, the TCRdb table keeps only in-frame clones and is missing some. The sample carries some 87,000 clones, under 80% recorded once. Specimen: PBMCs. Source of these receptors: a man aged 18-30 years in good health and CMV-seropositive.

This chain connects TRBV28 to TRBJ1-5, with D perhaps TRBD1 (6 bases). The CDR3 sequence is 16 residues long. The germline gives CDR1 MDHEN, CDR2 SYDVKM. Trimming took off 6 bases at V and 3 bases at J, with 18 bases between the two ends. CDR3 sequence reads: CASSTRRQGYNQPQHF. DNA of the CDR3: TGTGCCAGCAGCACTCGGCGGCAGGGGTACAATCAGCCCCAGCATTTT.

This chain joins TRBV6-5 and TRBJ2-7; D possibly corresponds to TRBD2 (6 bases). The CDR3 has 13 amino acids. Per germline, CDR1 MNHEY and CDR2 SVGAGI. The ends were cut back, 6 bases at V and 7 bases at J, with 16 bases in the middle. CDR3 nucleotide sequence: TGTGCCAGCAGCCCTCCGGTCGGGGGTGAGCAGTACTTC. Its translation is CASSPPVGGEQYF.

As concerns this clone: Different DNA sequences within this sample yield the same CDR3. This chain links TRBV6-5 with TRBJ2-2; D unclear. The V gene's germline CDR1 is MNHEY and CDR2 SVGAGI. V lost 8 bases and J 6 bases, leaving 10 bases between the germline ends. CDR3 length: 12 amino acids. Here the CDR3 reads CASRGLAGELFF. CDR3 nucleotide sequence: TGTGCCAGCCGTGGCTTGGCCGGGGAGCTGTTTTTT.

The genes are TRBV6-1 and TRBJ2-2; TRBD1 might be the D (6 bases). The ends were cut back, 2 bases at V and 1 base at J, with 11 bases in the middle. Germline V gene sequence: CDR1 MNHNS, CDR2 SASEGT. The length of the CDR3 is 16 residues. CDR3 region: CASSEYGQRNTGELFF. In DNA form, the CDR3 reads TGTGCCAGCAGTGAATATGGACAGAGGAACACCGGGGAGCTGTTTTTT.

The J gene is TRBJ1-5, the V gene TRBV7-2; D uncertain. The CDR3 runs 12 residues. Looked up from germline, CDR1 is SGHTA and CDR2 is FQGNSA. The V end lost 1 base, the J end lost 5 bases, and 3 bases lay between the germline ends. The CDR3 region has the DNA TGTGCCAGCAGCTTAGGGCATCAGCCCCAGCATTTT. It codes for CASSLGHQPQHF.

This chain links TRBV29-1 with TRBJ1-3; D not resolved. Germline CDR1 and CDR2: SQVTM and ANQGSEA. The CDR3 totals 13 residues. The V and J ends lost 5 bases and 1 base respectively, with 9 bases between them. CDR3 residues: CSVSTGSGNTIYF. CDR3 nucleotide sequence: TGCAGCGTTTCAACGGGGTCTGGAAACACCATATATTTT.

The chain joins TRBV9 to TRBJ2-1, with D maybe TRBD1 (6 bases). The CDR3 runs to 12 residues. From germline, CDR1 is SGDLS and CDR2 YYNGEE. V shed 3 bases and J shed 10 bases, with 11 bases lying between them. The CDR3 is CASSGGRWEQFF. The CDR3 DNA is TGTGCCAGCAGCGGGGGGCGCTGGGAGCAGTTCTTC.

The V and J genes are TRBV19 and TRBJ1-1; perhaps TRBD1 as D (6 bases). This CDR3 region has 13 residues. Germline V gene sequence: CDR1 LNHDA, CDR2 SQIVND (reference sequence). V was shortened by 2 bases and J by 5 bases, with 9 bases between the two germline ends. Here the CDR3 reads CASSIQGPTEAFF. In DNA form, the CDR3 reads TGTGCCAGTAGTATACAGGGGCCGACTGAAGCTTTCTTT.

The chain recombines TRBV9 with TRBJ1-2; D is perhaps TRBD1 (5 bases). The CDR3 consists of 13 residues. V was shortened by 0 bases and J by 2 bases, with 5 bases between the two germline ends. Germline V gene data show CDR1 as SGDLS and CDR2 as YYNGEE. The CDR3 DNA follows: TGTGCCAGCAGCGTAGCAGGGAACTATGGCTACACCTTC. Its translation: CASSVAGNYGYTF.

The genes are TRBV15 and TRBJ2-3; D is ambiguous. V gave up 1 base and J gave up 6 bases, with 14 bases separating them. The germline gives CDR1 LNHNV, CDR2 YYDKDF (reference sequence). This CDR3 is 15 amino acids long. CDR3 sequence: CATSRGKVGRDTQYF. In DNA, the CDR3 is TGTGCCACCAGCAGAGGGAAGGTCGGCAGGGATACGCAGTATTTT.

This clone occurred many times. The V gene is TRBV28, the J gene TRBJ2-1; 7 positions match TRBD2. Germline trimming cut 3 bases from V and 8 bases from J; bases unmatched to any gene: 10. Germline CDR1 reads MDHEN; CDR2 reads SYDVKM. CDR3 length: 15 amino acids. This chain's CDR3 is CASSFVAGGGDEQFF. The DNA of the CDR3 is TGTGCCAGCAGTTTCGTAGCGGGCGGTGGGGATGAGCAGTTCTTC.

The CDR3 is CASSPQSLAGGLLSYNEQFF. The CDR3 DNA reads TGCGCCAGCAGCCCCCAATCTCTAGCGGGAGGGCTACTTTCCTACAATGAGCAGTTCTTC. The chain recombines TRBV4-1 with TRBJ2-1, with TRBD2 matching over 12 bases. Per the germline V gene, CDR1 is MGHRA and CDR2 is YSYEKL. The CDR3 spans 20 residues. V was pared by 4 bases and J by 1 base, with 14 bases of the junction left unmatched.

The chain's CDR3 is CASRGYVPTGSYEQYF. The CDR3 DNA sequence: TGTGCCAGCAGAGGTTATGTACCGACAGGTTCCTACGAGCAGTACTTC. The chain carries TRBV25-1 and TRBJ2-7; D may be TRBD1 (6 bases). The CDR3 extends over 16 amino acids. V lost 6 bases and J 1 base, leaving 19 bases between the germline ends. CDR1 is MGHDK, CDR2 SYGVNS, per germline.

This chain links TRBV4-1 with TRBJ2-7, with 9 bases that match TRBD1. V shed 2 bases and J 3 bases; nucleotides not matched to a gene: 8. Per the germline V gene, CDR1 is MGHRA and CDR2 is YSYEKL. This CDR3 region has 16 residues. The CDR3 nucleotides are TGCGCCAGCAGCCAAAACACTCCGGGACAGGGCTACGAGCAGTACTTC. It codes for CASSQNTPGQGYEQYF.

This clone was recorded at least ten times. The V call is TRBV11-3, the J call TRBJ2-5, with 8 bases that match TRBD2. There are 13 residues in the CDR3. Germline values: CDR1 SGHNT, CDR2 YENEEA. The junction had 2 bases not matched to a gene; V was cut back by 5 bases and J by 3 bases. CDR3 nucleotides: TGTGCCAGCAGCAGTAGCGGGAAAGAGACCCAGTACTTC. Its translation is CASSSSGKETQYF.

This chain links TRBV6-5 with TRBJ2-1; perhaps TRBD2 as D (6 bases). Germline V gene sequence: CDR1 MNHEY, CDR2 SVGAGI. The V gene lost 0 bases and the J gene lost 10 bases, with 16 bases spanning the gap. This CDR3 comprises 15 residues. CDR3 DNA sequence: TGTGCCAGCAGTTACTCGGGACTGCCGGACGACGAGCAGTTCTTC. Translated: CASSYSGLPDDEQFF.

The rearrangement joins TRBV5-6 to TRBJ1-2; D is unclear. Germline loops: CDR1 SGHDT, CDR2 YYEEEE. Trimming cost V 0 bases and J 7 bases, with 7 bases left between them. The CDR3 is 12 residues long. For the CDR3, the DNA is TGTGCCAGCAGCTTGGCGGGTGGTGGCTACACCTTC. Translated, it gives CASSLAGGGYTF.

The chain employs TRBV2 and TRBJ2-1; possible D gene TRBD2, 5 bases. Germline V lookup: CDR1 SNHLY, CDR2 FYNNEI. Trimming removed 8 bases at V and 0 bases at J, with 8 bases between. CDR3 length: 13 residues. Here the CDR3 reads CASVRDSYNEQFF. DNA for the CDR3: TGTGCCAGCGTGAGGGACTCCTACAATGAGCAGTTCTTC.

This clone occurred once. The CDR3 loop is CASSLAVLQPQHF. DNA for the CDR3: TGTGCCAGCAGCTTAGCCGTACTTCAGCCCCAGCATTTT. The rearrangement links TRBV7-2 to TRBJ1-5; D is uncertain. Trimming removed 0 bases from V and 6 bases from J, with 6 bases in between. Germline V lookup: CDR1 SGHTA, CDR2 FQGNSA. The CDR3 has 13 residues.

This CDR3 is CASHRVSNTEAFF. Here the CDR3 DNA reads TGTGCCAGCCATCGGGTTTCGAACACTGAAGCTTTCTTT. This chain uses TRBV6-1 with TRBJ1-1; D remains ambiguous. Germline CDR1 MNHNS, CDR2 SASEGT. The CDR3 consists of 13 residues. V was shortened by 8 bases and J by 1 base, with 11 bases between the two germline ends.

This clone was seen just once. The chain combines TRBV6-5 with TRBJ2-1, with 13 bases matching TRBD2. The junction had 3 bases not matched to a gene; V was cut back by 8 bases and J by 8 bases. CDR1 and CDR2 from the germline V gene are MNHEY and SVGAGI. The length of the CDR3 is 13 residues. The CDR3 DNA sequence: TGTGCCAGCTGGACTAGCGGGAGTTATGAGCAGTTCTTC. Amino acid sequence: CASWTSGSYEQFF.

CDR3 residues: CASSQGPDRGSYEQYF. The CDR3 region has the DNA TGCGCCAGCAGCCAAGGCCCGGACAGGGGTTCCTACGAGCAGTACTTC. This chain links TRBV4-1 with TRBJ2-7, with 9 nucleotides matching TRBD1. CDR3 length: 16 amino acids. Per the germline V gene, CDR1 is MGHRA and CDR2 is YSYEKL. After removal of 1 base from V and 1 base from J, the junction contained 5 bases not matched to a gene.

The chain has TRBV6-6 and TRBJ2-5; D call uncertain. Germline CDR1 reads MNHNY; CDR2 reads SVGAGI (reference sequence). V lost 7 bases and J lost 2, with 11 bases in between. The CDR3 consists of 13 residues. CDR3 nucleotide sequence: TGTGCCAGCAAATACACGACTCAAGAGACCCAGTACTTC. Residues: CASKYTTQETQYF.

This chain links TRBV9 with TRBJ2-3; D gene uncertain. The ends were cut back, 4 bases at V and 2 bases at J, with 5 bases in the middle. Germline V CDR1 and CDR2: SGDLS, YYNGEE. CDR3 length: 12 amino acids. The CDR3 loop is CASSPFTDTQYF. CDR3 coding DNA: TGTGCCAGCAGCCCCTTCACAGATACGCAGTATTTT.

CDR3 DNA sequence: TGTGCCAGCAGTTTCGGAGGGTCCAATCAGCCCCAGCATTTT. It encodes CASSFGGSNQPQHF. The chain combines TRBV28 with TRBJ1-5, with no clear D. Trimming shortened V by 3 bases and J by 3 bases, and 9 bases separated the two germline ends. The CDR3 totals 14 residues. Germline CDR1 is MDHEN and CDR2 is SYDVKM.

The chain carries TRBV29-1 and TRBJ2-1; D is possibly TRBD2 (6 bases). Germline V gives CDR1 SQVTM, CDR2 ANQGSEA. V gave up 3 bases and J gave up 7 bases, with 19 bases separating them. The CDR3 is 15 residues long. CDR3 protein: CSVDKGLGKGNEQFF. CDR3 in DNA: TGCAGCGTTGATAAGGGACTCGGGAAGGGGAATGAGCAGTTCTTC.

In its sample, this clone was seen a few times. The V and J genes are TRBV5-4 and TRBJ1-4; the match to TRBD1 covers 9 bases. V was clipped by 4 bases and J by 4 bases; unmatched bases: 8. The CDR3 extends over 16 amino acids. CDR1 is SGHNT and CDR2 is YYREEE in the germline V gene (reference sequence). The CDR3 DNA is TGTGCCAGCAGCGTGACCGACAGGGGGAATAATGAAAAACTGTTTTTT. It yields the protein CASSVTDRGNNEKLFF.